Listed below are T cell receptor beta chains from one sample, sequenced in a study of blood T cell repertoires in COVID-19. Using immunoSEQ multiplex PCR, the repertoire was profiled, and TCRdb retains in-frame clones only, with some absent. The table has approximately 150,000 clones, roughly 85% seen once. The sample was PBMCs or T cells enriched from blood (not recorded which). The receptor source for this set is a woman in her seventies in a cohort exposed to, infected with or recovered from COVID-19 (not recorded which). Each CDR3 is given with its conserved first and last residue. Fields, in order: CDR3 protein, CDR3 DNA, D gene, V gene, J gene. A D gene is named only where the DNA matches it firmly.

cdr3_aa: CASSLDLFQGKYF; cdr3_nt: TGTGCCAGCAGCTTAGATCTGTTCCAGGGAAAGTACTTC; d_call: NA; v_call: TRBV11-2; j_call: TRBJ2-7
cdr3_aa: CASKSGRLLNEQFF; cdr3_nt: TGTGCCAGTAAGAGCGGGAGGCTCCTAAATGAGCAGTTCTTC; d_call: TRBD2; v_call: TRBV19; j_call: TRBJ2-1
cdr3_aa: CASSLGQGYTEAFF; cdr3_nt: TGTGCCAGCAGCTTGGGACAGGGGTACACTGAAGCTTTCTTT; d_call: TRBD1; v_call: TRBV7-6; j_call: TRBJ1-1
cdr3_aa: CASSNSPLTDTQYF; cdr3_nt: TGTGCCAGCAGCAACAGCCCACTCACAGATACGCAGTATTTT; d_call: NA; v_call: TRBV6-5; j_call: TRBJ2-3
cdr3_aa: CASSGQGYSYNEQFF; cdr3_nt: TGTGCCAGCAGTGGACAGGGATACTCCTACAATGAGCAGTTCTTC; d_call: TRBD1; v_call: TRBV6-2/TRBV6-3; j_call: TRBJ2-1
cdr3_aa: CASSVVRDDYEQYF; cdr3_nt: TGTGCCAGCAGCGTAGTGCGGGACGACTACGAGCAGTACTTC; d_call: NA; v_call: TRBV9; j_call: TRBJ2-7
cdr3_aa: CASSGTGGFYSNQPQHF; cdr3_nt: TGTGCCAGCAGTGGGACAGGGGGCTTCTATAGCAATCAGCCCCAGCATTTT; d_call: TRBD1; v_call: TRBV6-1; j_call: TRBJ1-5
cdr3_aa: CASGFGTVNTEAFF; cdr3_nt: TGTGCCAGCGGATTCGGGACAGTGAACACTGAAGCTTTCTTT; d_call: TRBD1; v_call: TRBV6-5; j_call: TRBJ1-1
cdr3_aa: CASSEASPRSEQYF; cdr3_nt: TGTGCCAGCAGTGAAGCTTCCCCTAGGAGCGAGCAGTACTTC; d_call: NA; v_call: TRBV2; j_call: TRBJ2-7
cdr3_aa: CASSQAETGRNEKLFF; cdr3_nt: TGTGCCAGCAGCCAAGCGGAGACAGGCCGTAATGAAAAACTGTTTTTT; d_call: NA; v_call: TRBV3-1/TRBV3-2; j_call: TRBJ1-4
cdr3_aa: CASSYLAGEDTQYF; cdr3_nt: TGTGCCAGCAGTTACCTAGCGGGAGAAGATACGCAGTATTTT; d_call: TRBD2; v_call: TRBV2; j_call: TRBJ2-3
cdr3_aa: CASSLMAPSEKLFF; cdr3_nt: TGTGCCAGCAGCTTAATGGCCCCTAGTGAAAAACTGTTTTTT; d_call: NA; v_call: TRBV7-8; j_call: TRBJ1-4